The rows below give T cell receptor beta chains drawn from one sample of a study of blood T cell repertoires in COVID-19. Generated by immunoSEQ multiplex PCR, the TCRdb table keeps only in-frame clones and is missing some. The sample records some 86,000 clones, 91% being singletons. Sequenced material: peripheral blood. These TCRs come from a human donor with active COVID-19. The donor label of this sample is uncertain. The CDR3 runs from the conserved cysteine through the conserved F or W. Fields, in order: V gene, clone size, D gene, J gene, CDR3 protein, CDR3 DNA. The D gene is left open where the match is weak. Size tells how often a clone was seen (once, few, many) or the class of an expanded clone, and some rows leave it out.

V gene: TRBV7-3; clone size: .; D gene: TRBD1; J gene: TRBJ2-5; CDR3 protein: CASSLSGKGAAGQETQYF; CDR3 DNA: TGTGCCAGCAGCTTATCCGGGAAGGGGGCGGCAGGGCAAGAGACCCAGTACTTC
V gene: TRBV7-6; clone size: .; D gene: .; J gene: TRBJ1-5; CDR3 protein: CASSGGRGQPQHF; CDR3 DNA: TGTGCCAGCAGCGGCGGGAGGGGTCAGCCCCAGCATTTT
V gene: TRBV4-2; clone size: .; D gene: TRBD2; J gene: TRBJ2-3; CDR3 protein: CASSQELADHLDTQYF; CDR3 DNA: TGTGCCAGCAGCCAAGAACTAGCGGACCATTTAGATACGCAGTATTTT
V gene: TRBV6-1; clone size: .; D gene: .; J gene: TRBJ1-5; CDR3 protein: CASSEPGTNQPQHF; CDR3 DNA: TGTGCCAGCAGTGAACCCGGGACTAATCAGCCCCAGCATTTT
V gene: TRBV2; clone size: .; D gene: TRBD2; J gene: TRBJ2-5; CDR3 protein: CASSHDRTGTSGETQYF; CDR3 DNA: TGTGCCAGCAGTCATGATAGGACCGGGACTAGTGGTGAGACCCAGTACTTC
V gene: TRBV5-1; clone size: .; D gene: .; J gene: TRBJ2-7; CDR3 protein: CASSEAVLTYEQYF; CDR3 DNA: TGCGCCAGCAGCGAGGCAGTGCTAACCTACGAGCAGTACTTC
V gene: TRBV12-2; clone size: .; D gene: .; J gene: TRBJ1-3; CDR3 protein: CASRSTRGREQYGNTIYF; CDR3 DNA: TGTGCAAGTCGCTCCACCCGAGGGAGGGAACAATATGGAAACACCATATATTTT
V gene: TRBV11-2; clone size: .; D gene: TRBD1; J gene: TRBJ2-7; CDR3 protein: CASRPPTGSYEQYF; CDR3 DNA: TGTGCCAGCAGGCCGCCGACAGGGAGCTACGAGCAGTACTTC
V gene: TRBV7-8; clone size: once; D gene: TRBD1; J gene: TRBJ1-1; CDR3 protein: CASSLGWTGGRNTEAFF; CDR3 DNA: TGTGCCAGCAGCTTAGGGTGGACAGGGGGACGGAACACTGAAGCTTTCTTT
V gene: TRBV2; clone size: .; D gene: TRBD1; J gene: TRBJ1-1; CDR3 protein: CASGTGTGEDAFF; CDR3 DNA: TGTGCCAGCGGGACAGGGACAGGGGAGGACGCTTTCTTT
V gene: TRBV6-5; clone size: .; D gene: .; J gene: TRBJ1-1; CDR3 protein: CAGLPDGVNTEAFF; CDR3 DNA: TGTGCCGGACTCCCCGACGGGGTGAACACTGAAGCTTTCTTT
V gene: TRBV5-1; clone size: .; D gene: TRBD2; J gene: TRBJ2-5; CDR3 protein: CARSLGPAGGGVGETQYF; CDR3 DNA: TGCGCCCGCAGCTTGGGCCCCGCGGGGGGGGGCGTTGGAGAGACCCAGTACTTC
V gene: TRBV5-5; clone size: .; D gene: TRBD1; J gene: TRBJ1-1; CDR3 protein: CASSMTGLGTEAFF; CDR3 DNA: TGTGCCAGCAGCATGACAGGGCTGGGCACTGAAGCTTTCTTT
V gene: TRBV6-6; clone size: .; D gene: TRBD1; J gene: TRBJ2-7; CDR3 protein: CASSHQATGGKAYEQYF; CDR3 DNA: TGTGCCAGCAGTCACCAAGCGACAGGGGGGAAGGCGTACGAGCAGTACTTC
V gene: TRBV5-1; clone size: .; D gene: .; J gene: TRBJ1-1; CDR3 protein: CASSFQPRGDTEAFF; CDR3 DNA: TGCGCCAGCAGCTTTCAACCGCGGGGGGACACTGAAGCTTTCTTT
V gene: TRBV2; clone size: .; D gene: TRBD2; J gene: TRBJ2-7; CDR3 protein: CASRKPGGEQYF; CDR3 DNA: TGTGCCAGCAGGAAACCGGGGGGCGAGCAGTACTTC
V gene: TRBV14; clone size: .; D gene: TRBD2; J gene: TRBJ2-1; CDR3 protein: CASSLSGLAYNEQFF; CDR3 DNA: TGTGCCAGCAGCCTATCGGGACTAGCGTACAATGAGCAGTTCTTC
V gene: TRBV5-1; clone size: few; D gene: TRBD1; J gene: TRBJ1-1; CDR3 protein: CASSLTGTGGNTEAFF; CDR3 DNA: TGCGCCAGCAGCTTAACCGGGACAGGGGGGAACACTGAAGCTTTCTTT
V gene: TRBV29-1; clone size: .; D gene: .; J gene: TRBJ2-1; CDR3 protein: CSVEGDRPEQFF; CDR3 DNA: TGCAGCGTTGAAGGTGACAGACCGGAGCAGTTCTTC
V gene: TRBV2; clone size: few; D gene: TRBD1; J gene: TRBJ2-7; CDR3 protein: CASSYGQDYEQYF; CDR3 DNA: TGTGCCAGCAGCTACGGACAGGACTACGAGCAGTACTTC
V gene: TRBV5-6; clone size: once; D gene: .; J gene: TRBJ1-1; CDR3 protein: CASSSTGRNTEAFF; CDR3 DNA: TGTGCCAGCAGCTCGACGGGTCGGAACACTGAAGCTTTCTTT
V gene: TRBV2; clone size: .; D gene: .; J gene: TRBJ1-5; CDR3 protein: CASRPLGGMGSNQPQHF; CDR3 DNA: TGTGCCAGCAGACCCCTGGGGGGTATGGGGAGCAATCAGCCCCAGCATTTT
V gene: TRBV24-1; clone size: .; D gene: .; J gene: TRBJ2-7; CDR3 protein: CATSDLGLPYEQYF; CDR3 DNA: TGTGCCACCAGTGACTTAGGACTCCCCTACGAGCAGTACTTC
V gene: TRBV11-3; clone size: .; D gene: .; J gene: TRBJ1-2; CDR3 protein: CASSLAKNQGLYGYTF; CDR3 DNA: TGTGCCAGCAGCTTAGCCAAAAACCAGGGGCTCTATGGCTACACCTTC
V gene: TRBV5-6; clone size: .; D gene: TRBD1; J gene: TRBJ1-5; CDR3 protein: CASSFGTGGLNQPQHF; CDR3 DNA: TGTGCCAGCAGCTTTGGGACAGGGGGCCTCAATCAGCCCCAGCATTTT
V gene: TRBV29-1; clone size: .; D gene: .; J gene: TRBJ1-1; CDR3 protein: CSANPDDGKAFF; CDR3 DNA: TGCAGCGCCAACCCCGACGACGGGAAGGCTTTCTTT
V gene: TRBV6-5; clone size: .; D gene: TRBD1; J gene: TRBJ2-7; CDR3 protein: CASSPKNRGYEQYF; CDR3 DNA: TGTGCCAGCAGTCCAAAAAACAGGGGCTACGAGCAGTACTTC
V gene: TRBV3-1/TRBV3-2; clone size: .; D gene: TRBD1; J gene: TRBJ2-7; CDR3 protein: CASSQGQGVAEQYF; CDR3 DNA: TGTGCCAGCAGCCAAGGGCAGGGGGTGGCCGAGCAGTACTTC
V gene: TRBV5-1; clone size: .; D gene: TRBD1; J gene: TRBJ1-4; CDR3 protein: CASSFAGGEEKLFF; CDR3 DNA: TGCGCCAGCAGCTTCGCAGGGGGAGAGGAAAAACTGTTTTTT
V gene: TRBV7-3; clone size: .; D gene: .; J gene: TRBJ2-3; CDR3 protein: CASSPYGGDTQYF; CDR3 DNA: TGTGCCAGCAGCCCATATGGCGGAGATACGCAGTATTTT
V gene: TRBV29-1; clone size: .; D gene: TRBD2; J gene: TRBJ2-1; CDR3 protein: CSVGAGEYNEQFF; CDR3 DNA: TGCAGCGTTGGGGCGGGGGAGTACAATGAGCAGTTCTTC
V gene: TRBV19; clone size: .; D gene: TRBD1; J gene: TRBJ1-1; CDR3 protein: CASSRTRDRNTEAFF; CDR3 DNA: TGTGCCAGTAGCCGAACCCGGGACAGGAACACTGAAGCTTTCTTT
V gene: TRBV7-6; clone size: .; D gene: TRBD1; J gene: TRBJ2-6; CDR3 protein: CASSSWTGPGSGANVLTF; CDR3 DNA: TGTGCCAGCAGCTCTTGGACAGGCCCGGGATCTGGGGCCAACGTCCTGACTTTC
V gene: TRBV19; clone size: .; D gene: .; J gene: TRBJ1-3; CDR3 protein: CACRKEGISGNTIYF; CDR3 DNA: TGTGCCTGCCGAAAGGAGGGCATCTCTGGAAACACCATATATTTT
V gene: TRBV7-9; clone size: .; D gene: .; J gene: TRBJ2-1; CDR3 protein: CASSLGVDEQFF; CDR3 DNA: TGTGCCAGCAGTCTCGGGGTCGATGAGCAGTTCTTC
V gene: TRBV19; clone size: .; D gene: TRBD1; J gene: TRBJ2-1; CDR3 protein: CASSIGQGAGEQFF; CDR3 DNA: TGTGCCAGTAGTATAGGACAGGGGGCTGGTGAGCAGTTCTTC